A selection of T cell receptor beta chains follows, all from one sample in a study of T cell repertoires in cytomegalovirus infection. TCRdb processed the reads anew with MiXCR; each CDR3 protein has one entry. Among nearly 650,000 distinct CDR3 sequences listed, approximately 24% were seen once. Sequences were obtained from CD8+ T cells from PBMCs. The receptors derive from a human donor in good health (CMV status not recorded). Some clones in this sample may be carry-over from other donors' samples. The CDR3 runs from the conserved cysteine through the conserved F or W. D genes are given only for firm matches. A row's size may be missing; if present it is once, few, many or a size class.

CASSLGWTEESGSYNEQFF TGTGCCAGCAGCTTGGGGTGGACAGAGGAGTCGGGCTCCTACAATGAGCAGTTCTTC few . TRBJ2-1 TRBV5-4
CASSYGQERVEQFF TGTGCCAGCAGTTACGGACAGGAGAGGGTGGAGCAGTTCTTC . TRBD1 TRBJ2-1 TRBV2
CASSLAGTGSSTEAFF TGTGCCAGCAGCTTAGCGGGGACAGGCTCGAGCACTGAAGCTTTCTTT many TRBD1 TRBJ1-1 TRBV7-2
CSVGEGAHGYTF TGCAGCGTCGGAGAGGGAGCGCATGGCTACACCTTC . . TRBJ1-2 TRBV29-1
CASRTSLSTEAFF TGTGCCAGCCGTACGTCATTATCCACTGAAGCTTTCTTT . . TRBJ1-1 TRBV27
CASSPGTSIEQFF TGTGCCAGCAGCCCCGGGACTAGCATTGAGCAGTTCTTC . TRBD2 TRBJ2-1 TRBV7-2
CASSQEDPIVNTEAFF TGTGCCAGCAGCCAAGAGGATCCGATTGTAAACACTGAAGCTTTCTTT . . TRBJ1-1 TRBV14
CASSSQATNEKLFF TGTGCCAGCAGCTCCCAAGCAACTAATGAAAAACTGTTTTTT many . TRBJ1-4 TRBV7-9
CSVERIAGQQTQYF TGCAGCGTTGAACGGATAGCGGGGCAACAGACCCAGTACTTC . TRBD2 TRBJ2-5 TRBV29-1
CASSSAVQAFF TGTGCCAGCAGCTCTGCAGTGCAAGCTTTCTTT many . TRBJ1-1 TRBV7-8
CASSHQGPDTQYF TGTGCCAGCAGCCACCAGGGCCCAGATACGCAGTATTTT few . TRBJ2-3 TRBV14
CASRPRGRNTGELFF TGTGCCAGCAGACCTAGGGGGAGAAACACCGGGGAGCTGTTTTTT many . TRBJ2-2 TRBV28
CASSQWTGNQPQHF TGCGCCAGCAGCCAGTGGACAGGGAATCAGCCCCAGCATTTT . TRBD1 TRBJ1-5 TRBV4-3
CTSSQQGPYGYTF TGTACCAGCAGTCAACAGGGGCCTTATGGCTACACCTTC . TRBD1 TRBJ1-2 TRBV6-6
CASCGPEDEQFF TGTGCCAGCTGCGGGCCCGAGGATGAGCAGTTCTTC many . TRBJ2-1 TRBV6-2/TRBV6-3
CASSLGYRGPLGSPLHF TGTGCCAGCAGCTTAGGTTACAGGGGGCCCCTGGGGTCACCCCTCCACTTT many TRBD1 TRBJ1-6 TRBV7-2
CASSFDRRTEAFF TGTGCCAGCAGCTTTGATCGTCGCACTGAAGCTTTCTTT . . TRBJ1-1 TRBV7-9
CASGNRGTGELFF TGTGCCAGCGGTAACAGGGGGACCGGGGAGCTGTTTTTT . TRBD1 TRBJ2-2 TRBV6-5
CASSPAAVLLTGELFF TGCGCCAGCAGCCCAGCCGCGGTGTTGCTAACCGGGGAGCTGTTTTTT . . TRBJ2-2 TRBV4-3
CSVAVNTEAFF TGCAGCGTTGCAGTGAACACTGAAGCTTTCTTT many . TRBJ1-1 TRBV29-1
CSVEARGDIQYF TGCAGCGTTGAAGCTAGGGGTGACATTCAGTACTTC . . TRBJ2-4 TRBV29-1
CASSFEGGTVAYEQYF TGTGCCAGCAGCTTCGAAGGCGGGACAGTAGCCTACGAGCAGTACTTC . . TRBJ2-7 TRBV5-6
CSASSGGAWYNEQFF TGCAGTGCTAGTTCCGGGGGCGCCTGGTACAATGAGCAGTTCTTC . . TRBJ2-1 TRBV20-1
CSVEDRLDTQYF TGCAGCGTTGAAGATCGGTTAGATACGCAGTATTTT . . TRBJ2-3 TRBV29-1
CASSLDGSGEGAREKLFF TGTGCCAGCAGCTTAGACGGGAGCGGTGAGGGGGCGAGAGAAAAACTGTTTTTT many TRBD1 TRBJ1-4 TRBV7-9
CSAEYTEAFF TGCAGTGCTGAATACACTGAAGCTTTCTTT few . TRBJ1-1 TRBV20-1
CAISGTDRESGANVLTF TGTGCCATCAGTGGAACCGACAGGGAGAGTGGGGCCAACGTCCTGACTTTC . TRBD1 TRBJ2-6 TRBV10-3
CASSLLSGSSYNEQFF TGTGCCAGCAGTCTCCTTAGCGGGAGCTCCTACAATGAGCAGTTCTTC few TRBD2 TRBJ2-1 TRBV6-2/TRBV6-3
CASSQTPPDSVLTPYEQYF TGTGCCAGCAGCCAAACTCCGCCGGACAGTGTACTTACGCCCTACGAGCAGTACTTC . . TRBJ2-7 TRBV14
CASSLNRGTGGEQYF TGTGCCAGCAGCCTGAACAGAGGGACAGGGGGCGAGCAGTACTTC few TRBD1 TRBJ2-7 TRBV7-8
CASSIGGTGGGYYNEQFF TGTGCCAGTAGTATAGGGGGAACAGGGGGGGGCTACTACAATGAGCAGTTCTTC . . TRBJ2-1 TRBV19
CASSSPGGGEAFF TGTGCCAGCAGCTCCCCTGGGGGCGGGGAAGCTTTCTTT . . TRBJ1-1 TRBV5-4
CASSYVGGASTEAFF TGTGCCAGCAGCTACGTTGGGGGGGCAAGCACTGAAGCTTTCTTT . . TRBJ1-1 TRBV13
CASSQGRESSYNEQFF TGCGCCAGCAGCCAGGGGAGGGAGAGCTCCTACAATGAGCAGTTCTTC many TRBD2 TRBJ2-1 TRBV4-3
CASSLLPGPTSNNEQFF TGTGCCAGCAGCTTATTACCGGGACCGACTTCGAACAATGAGCAGTTCTTC many . TRBJ2-1 TRBV7-2
CASSLRTGLRTGNTIYF TGTGCCAGCAGCTTACGGACCGGGTTAAGGACTGGAAACACCATATATTTT few . TRBJ1-3 TRBV7-9
CSASETGGPKGGYTF TGCAGTGCTAGTGAGACAGGCGGTCCCAAGGGAGGCTACACCTTC few . TRBJ1-2 TRBV20-1